Presented here are 9 T cell receptor beta chains from one specimen sequenced in a study of T cells in Graves' hyperthyroidism and ophthalmopathy. The TCR beta CDR3 regions underwent amplification using RNA transcripts as the source. First-round RT-PCR targeting the TCR CDR3 was performed with the HTBI primer set. TCRdb ran MiXCR on the multiplex PCR reads and lists one entry per CDR3 protein. The sample records 400,000 to 450,000 distinct CDR3 sequences, roughly 15% being singletons. The sequenced sample was blood. The receptors shown here come from a man between 18 and 35 years old with Graves' ophthalmopathy.

In DNA, the CDR3 is TGTGCCAGCAGCTTAGATCGGGTTCGGTACTTC. Amino acid sequence: CASSLDRVRYF. The rearrangement joins TRBV11-2 to TRBJ2-4; D is undetermined. The CDR3 loop spans 11 amino acids. Germline V gene sequence: CDR1 SGHAT, CDR2 FQNNGV. The V gene lost 0 bases and the J gene lost 15 bases, with 9 bases spanning the gap. Full variable domain (rest looked up from reference TRBV11-2 and TRBJ2-4): EAGVAQSPRYKIIEKRQSVAFWCNPISGHATLYWYQQILGQGPKLLIQFQNNGVVDDSQLPKDRFSAERLKGVDSTLKIQPAKLEDSAVYLCASSLDRVRYFGAGTRLSVL.

This clonotype has at least ten counts. This chain uses TRBV3-1 with TRBJ1-4, with D tentatively TRBD1 (6 bases). The V gene's germline CDR1 is LGHDT and CDR2 YNNKEL (reference sequence). Trimming pared 4 bases from V and 8 bases from J, leaving 14 bases between. This CDR3 region has 14 residues. The CDR3 DNA follows: TGTGCCAGCAGCCGGCGGGGGGCCGTCGAAAAACTGTTTTTT. Its protein product is CASSRRGAVEKLFF.

This clonotype has ten or more counts. The chain is built from TRBV13 and TRBJ1-4; 9 bases are a match to TRBD1. Germline lookup yields CDR1 PRHDT and CDR2 FYEKMQ (reference sequence). The CDR3 runs 15 residues. The V and J ends lost 4 bases and 4 bases, in that order; junction bases with no gene match: 4. The CDR3 sequence: CASSSRQGVNEKLFF. Here the CDR3 DNA reads TGTGCCAGCAGCTCTCGACAGGGGGTTAATGAAAAACTGTTTTTT.

This clonotype was picked up many times. This chain joins TRBV6-1 and TRBJ2-1; TRBD2 aligns across 8 bases. CDR1 and CDR2 (germline): MNHNS, SASEGT. Trimming cost V 5 bases and J 6 bases; bases outside gene matches: 6. This CDR3 region has 14 residues. CDR3 bases: TGTGCCAGCAGTTGGACTAGCCTCGGCAATGAGCAGTTCTTC. This translates into CASSWTSLGNEQFF.

This clonotype showed up just a few times. This rearrangement joins TRBV29-1 to TRBJ2-7; 7 bases map to TRBD1. The ends lost 5 bases at V and 2 bases at J; junction bases unmatched: 9. Germline lookup yields CDR1 SQVTM and CDR2 ANQGSEA. The CDR3 is 14 residues long. The CDR3 sequence is CSVIRQGMAYEQYF. CDR3 DNA sequence: TGCAGCGTTATCAGACAGGGTATGGCCTACGAGCAGTACTTC.

This clonotype has at least ten counts. This sequence joins TRBV20-1 and TRBJ2-3; 9 nucleotides align to TRBD1. Trimming removed 5 bases from V and 1 base from J; junction bases left unmatched: 1. CDR1 DFQATT and CDR2 SNEGSKA come from the germline V gene (reference sequence). The CDR3 is 13 amino acids. The CDR3: CSAWTGGTDTQYF. As DNA, the CDR3 is TGCAGTGCTTGGACAGGGGGCACAGATACGCAGTATTTT.

This clonotype was recorded many times. V usage is TRBV30 and J usage is TRBJ2-7, with D unresolved. Trimming stripped 7 bases from V and 1 base from J, with 11 bases between. Germline V gene sequence: CDR1 GTSNPN, CDR2 SVGIG (reference sequence). The CDR3 runs 12 residues. CDR3 coding DNA: TGTGCCTCCGGACGGTTATCCTACGAGCAGTACTTC. Translation gives CASGRLSYEQYF.

Written as DNA, the CDR3 is TGCGCCAGCAGCGTAACCGGGACTAGCGGGGCCCCCTACAATGAGCAGTTCTTC. Residues: CASSVTGTSGAPYNEQFF. The chain joins TRBV5-1 to TRBJ2-1; TRBD2 agrees at 13 bases. The junction had 9 bases not matched to a gene; V was cut back by 4 bases and J by 2 bases. Germline CDR1 reads SGHRS; CDR2 reads YFSETQ. The CDR3 extends over 18 amino acids.

Many counts were recorded for this clonotype. The V gene is TRBV5-1, the J gene TRBJ1-1, with D perhaps TRBD1 (6 bases). The CDR3 runs to 15 residues. Germline CDR1 reads SGHRS; CDR2 reads YFSETQ. Trimming cost V 0 bases and J 3 bases, with 12 bases left between them. This CDR3 reads CASSLGGHLDTEAFF. The CDR3, as DNA: TGCGCCAGCAGCTTGGGGGGACACTTGGACACTGAAGCTTTCTTT.